Shown below are 3 T cell receptor beta chains from a single sample sequenced in a study of siplizumab effects on memory and regulatory T cells. TCRdb keeps only in-frame clones here, not all; method: immunoSEQ multiplex PCR. The repertoire consists of over 65,000 clones, with 93% occurring once and the leading ten covering 4.5% to 6.5%. The sequenced material came from CD8+ T cells sorted from blood. The receptors originated from a human donor in good health.

The chain is built from TRBV6-1 and TRBJ2-7; D is ambiguous. V shed 0 bases and J shed 3 bases, with 9 bases lying between them. The CDR3 runs 14 residues. Germline CDR1 reads MNHNS; CDR2 reads SASEGT. This chain's CDR3 is CASSEAVGYYEQYF. In DNA, the CDR3 is TGTGCCAGCAGTGAAGCTGTGGGTTACTACGAGCAGTACTTC.

The chain links TRBV5-4 to TRBJ1-1; 7 nucleotides match TRBD1. CDR3 length equals 12 residues. V lost 5 bases and J lost 7; bases outside the gene matches: 5. CDR1 and CDR2 from the germline V gene are SGHNT and YYREEE (reference sequence). CDR3 bases: TGTGCCAGCAGGTCGGGACAGAATGAAGCTTTCTTT. It codes for CASRSGQNEAFF.

The chain employs TRBV7-9 and TRBJ2-5; possible D gene TRBD1, 6 bases. CDR1 and CDR2 (germline): SEHNR, FQNEAQ (reference sequence). CDR3 length: 15 residues. V was pared by 2 bases and J by 1 base, with 11 bases between. The CDR3 loop reads CASSLPPQGQETQYF. For the CDR3, the DNA is TGTGCCAGCAGCTTACCCCCACAGGGCCAAGAGACCCAGTACTTC.